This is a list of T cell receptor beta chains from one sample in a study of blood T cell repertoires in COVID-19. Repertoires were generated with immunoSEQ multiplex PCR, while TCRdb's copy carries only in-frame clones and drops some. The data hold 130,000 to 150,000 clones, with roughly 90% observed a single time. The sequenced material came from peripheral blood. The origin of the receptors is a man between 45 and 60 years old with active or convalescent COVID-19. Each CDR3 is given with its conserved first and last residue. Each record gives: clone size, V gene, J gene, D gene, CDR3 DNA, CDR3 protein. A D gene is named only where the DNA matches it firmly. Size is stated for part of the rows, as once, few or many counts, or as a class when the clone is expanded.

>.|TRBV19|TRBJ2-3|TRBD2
TGTGCCAGTAGTATGGTAGCGGGAGGATTGGGAGATACGCAGTATTTT
CASSMVAGGLGDTQYF
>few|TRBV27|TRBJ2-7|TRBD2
TGTGCCAGCAGTTTACTAGCGGGAGGTTTCCATCAGTACTTC
CASSLLAGGFHQYF
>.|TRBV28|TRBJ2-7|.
TGTGCCAGCAGTTTACGGGGTGCCTACGAGCAGTACTTC
CASSLRGAYEQYF
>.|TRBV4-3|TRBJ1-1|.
TGCGCCAGCAGCCAAGATCAGGAGGGGAATGAAGCTTTCTTT
CASSQDQEGNEAFF
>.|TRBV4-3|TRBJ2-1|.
TGCGCCAGCAGCCAAGCCCACGGGGAGGGGGTAAAGCAGTTCTTC
CASSQAHGEGVKQFF
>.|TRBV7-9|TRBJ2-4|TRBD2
TGTGCCAGCAGCTCAGGGACTAGCGGGAGGGACAAAAACATTCAGTACTTC
CASSSGTSGRDKNIQYF
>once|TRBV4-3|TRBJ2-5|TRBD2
TGCGCCAGCAGCCAAGGACTAGCGGGAGAGACCCAGTACTTC
CASSQGLAGETQYF
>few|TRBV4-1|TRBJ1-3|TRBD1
TGCGCCAGCAGCCAAGAGGGACAGCGAAACACCATATATTTT
CASSQEGQRNTIYF
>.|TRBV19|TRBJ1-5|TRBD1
TGTGCCAGTAGTATCATGTCAGGGGGCAGGAGCAATCAGCCCCAGCATTTT
CASSIMSGGRSNQPQHF
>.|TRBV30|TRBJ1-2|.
TGTGCCTCGCTCTCTTTACAGGACTATGGCTACACCTTC
CASLSLQDYGYTF
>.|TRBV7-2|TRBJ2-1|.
TGTGCCAGCAGCTTAGGAGGAGGGCCCTACAATGAGCAGTTCTTC
CASSLGGGPYNEQFF
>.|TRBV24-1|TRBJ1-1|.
TGTGCCACCAGGGGGGCGGAGAACACTGAAGCTTTCTTT
CATRGAENTEAFF
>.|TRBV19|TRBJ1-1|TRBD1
TGTGCCAGTAGTGCGCCAGGGGGTAGAGCTGAAGCTTTCTTT
CASSAPGGRAEAFF
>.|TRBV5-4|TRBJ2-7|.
TGTGCCAGCAGCTTTCCGGGAGCCCCCCACGAGCAGTACTTC
CASSFPGAPHEQYF
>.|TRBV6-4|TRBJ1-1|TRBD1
TGTGCCAGCAGATCACAGGGGCTGGGGAGGACTGAAGCTTTCTTT
CASRSQGLGRTEAFF
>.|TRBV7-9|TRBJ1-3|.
TGTGCCAGCAGCGCGGGGGCCGGAGGAAACACCATATATTTT
CASSAGAGGNTIYF
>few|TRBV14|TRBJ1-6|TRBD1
TGTGCCAGCAGAGACGGACAGGTCGGTTCACCCCTCCACTTT
CASRDGQVGSPLHF
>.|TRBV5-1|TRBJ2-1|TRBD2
TGCGCCAGCAGCTCGCACCTAGCGGGAGGGAATGAGCAGTTCTTC
CASSSHLAGGNEQFF
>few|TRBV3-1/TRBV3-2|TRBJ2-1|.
TGTGCCAGCAGCCAGGATACCGGGGCCTACAATGAGCAGTTCTTC
CASSQDTGAYNEQFF
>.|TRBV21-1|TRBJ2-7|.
TGTGCCAGCAGCAAAGGAGTCATCCTAGCGAACTACGAGCAGTACTTC
CASSKGVILANYEQYF
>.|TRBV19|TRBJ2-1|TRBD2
TGTGCCAGTAGTATAGAGGGAGTCTTTAGCGGGAGAGTGAGGAATGAGCAGTTCTTC
CASSIEGVFSGRVRNEQFF
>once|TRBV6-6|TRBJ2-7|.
TGTGCCAGCCGCTGGCGGGCCTCCACCTACGAGCAGTACTTC
CASRWRASTYEQYF
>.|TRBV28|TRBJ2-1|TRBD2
TGTGCCAGCAGTTTATCGCTAGCGGGAGAGCTCAATGAGCAGTTCTTC
CASSLSLAGELNEQFF
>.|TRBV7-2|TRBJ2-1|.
TGTGCCAGCAGCGCTGGGTGGTCTAGGAATGAGCAGTTCTTC
CASSAGWSRNEQFF
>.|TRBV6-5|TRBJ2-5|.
TGTGCCAGCAGTTACGACAGGCAAGAGACCCAGTACTTC
CASSYDRQETQYF
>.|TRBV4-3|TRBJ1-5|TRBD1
TGCGCCAGCAGCCCTTCGGCGGGGACAGGCGTTTATAGCAATCAGCCCCAGCATTTT
CASSPSAGTGVYSNQPQHF